The rows below give T cell receptor beta chains drawn from one sample of a study of T cells in Graves' hyperthyroidism and ophthalmopathy. TCRdb reprocessed the multiplex PCR reads via MiXCR and lists one record per CDR3 protein. The sample lists around 200,000 distinct CDR3 sequences, approximately 17% seen once, with about 29% in the top ten. The sample comprised blood. The receptors derive from a woman between 45 and 65 years old with Graves' hyperthyroidism. Each CDR3 is given with its conserved first and last residue. The D gene is left open where the match is weak. The size field is filled for only some rows; it gives once, few, many or a size class.

len: 16; v_gene: TRBV3-2; d_gene: .; j_gene: TRBJ1-1; abundance: many; CDR3aa: CASSQERGVMNTEAFF; CDR3nt: TGTGCCAGCAGCCAAGAAAGGGGGGTTATGAACACTGAAGCTTTCTTT
len: 14; v_gene: TRBV7-2; d_gene: .; j_gene: TRBJ2-7; abundance: .; CDR3aa: CASSLVTGSLEQYF; CDR3nt: TGTGCCAGCAGCTTAGTTACAGGGTCTCTCGAGCAGTACTTC
len: 13; v_gene: TRBV9; d_gene: .; j_gene: TRBJ2-2; abundance: .; CDR3aa: CASSVVGAGELFF; CDR3nt: TGTGCCAGCAGCGTCGTCGGCGCCGGGGAGCTGTTTTTT
len: 16; v_gene: TRBV2; d_gene: .; j_gene: TRBJ1-6; abundance: many; CDR3aa: CASSSLGGEGNSPLHF; CDR3nt: TGTGCCAGCAGTTCCCTGGGGGGAGAGGGGAATTCACCCCTCCACTTT
len: 18; v_gene: TRBV5-1; d_gene: TRBD1; j_gene: TRBJ1-1; abundance: many; CDR3aa: CASSLGGQTFLVNTEAFF; CDR3nt: TGCGCCAGCAGCTTGGGGGGACAGACCTTCCTCGTGAACACTGAAGCTTTCTTT
len: 15; v_gene: TRBV12-3/TRBV12-4; d_gene: .; j_gene: TRBJ2-7; abundance: many; CDR3aa: CASSLGVTPENEQYF; CDR3nt: TGTGCCAGCAGTTTGGGGGTGACCCCTGAGAACGAGCAGTACTTC
len: 13; v_gene: TRBV6-1; d_gene: .; j_gene: TRBJ1-5; abundance: many; CDR3aa: CASSLGPVQPQHF; CDR3nt: TGTGCCAGCAGTTTAGGGCCCGTACAGCCCCAGCATTTT
len: 11; v_gene: TRBV2; d_gene: .; j_gene: TRBJ1-1; abundance: many; CDR3aa: CASSIITWAFF; CDR3nt: TGTGCCAGCAGTATAATAACGTGGGCTTTCTTT
len: 15; v_gene: TRBV29-1; d_gene: .; j_gene: TRBJ2-7; abundance: .; CDR3aa: CSVEDPDSLTYEQYF; CDR3nt: TGCAGCGTTGAAGATCCCGACAGCCTCACCTACGAGCAGTACTTC
len: 14; v_gene: TRBV28; d_gene: .; j_gene: TRBJ2-1; abundance: .; CDR3aa: CASSFLSSYNEQFF; CDR3nt: TGTGCCAGCAGTTTCCTGAGCTCCTACAATGAGCAGTTCTTC
len: 15; v_gene: TRBV9; d_gene: .; j_gene: TRBJ1-6; abundance: many; CDR3aa: CASSEEPNYNSPLHF; CDR3nt: TGTGCCAGCAGCGAGGAACCTAACTATAATTCACCCCTCCACTTT
len: 14; v_gene: TRBV25-1; d_gene: .; j_gene: TRBJ1-4; abundance: many; CDR3aa: CASSEPSTLEKLFF; CDR3nt: TGTGCCAGCAGTGAACCATCGACACTTGAAAAACTGTTTTTT
len: 14; v_gene: TRBV15; d_gene: .; j_gene: TRBJ1-1; abundance: many; CDR3aa: CATMNGGRNTEAFF; CDR3nt: TGTGCCACCATGAATGGAGGTCGGAACACTGAAGCTTTCTTT
len: 14; v_gene: TRBV7-9; d_gene: TRBD1; j_gene: TRBJ2-4; abundance: .; CDR3aa: CASRRDRGANIQYF; CDR3nt: TGTGCCAGCAGACGGGACAGGGGAGCGAACATTCAGTACTTC
len: 14; v_gene: TRBV6-5; d_gene: .; j_gene: TRBJ2-1; abundance: many; CDR3aa: CASSYSDQYNEQFF; CDR3nt: TGTGCCAGCAGTTACTCCGACCAATACAATGAGCAGTTCTTC
len: 15; v_gene: TRBV5-4; d_gene: TRBD1; j_gene: TRBJ2-7; abundance: many; CDR3aa: CASSIRGDRGYEQYF; CDR3nt: TGTGCCAGCAGCATACGGGGGGACAGGGGTTACGAGCAGTACTTC
len: 15; v_gene: TRBV7-9; d_gene: .; j_gene: TRBJ1-1; abundance: .; CDR3aa: CASSQGRLEWVEAFF; CDR3nt: TGTGCCAGCAGCCAGGGACGACTCGAGTGGGTGGAAGCTTTCTTT
len: 12; v_gene: TRBV19; d_gene: .; j_gene: TRBJ1-1; abundance: many; CDR3aa: CASNSGMAEAFF; CDR3nt: TGTGCCAGTAACTCAGGGATGGCTGAAGCTTTCTTT
len: 15; v_gene: TRBV5-1; d_gene: .; j_gene: TRBJ2-5; abundance: .; CDR3aa: CASSLFGGPQETQYF; CDR3nt: TGCGCCAGCAGCTTGTTCGGGGGGCCTCAAGAGACCCAGTACTTC
len: 15; v_gene: TRBV6-2/TRBV6-3; d_gene: .; j_gene: TRBJ2-2; abundance: many; CDR3aa: CASMIGTRNTGELFF; CDR3nt: TGTGCCAGCATGATAGGGACTCGGAACACCGGGGAGCTGTTTTTT
len: 13; v_gene: TRBV24-1; d_gene: .; j_gene: TRBJ1-1; abundance: many; CDR3aa: CATRLTENTEAFF; CDR3nt: TGTGCCACCAGGTTAACAGAGAACACTGAAGCTTTCTTT
len: 17; v_gene: TRBV7-2; d_gene: .; j_gene: TRBJ1-6; abundance: many; CDR3aa: CASSARTLTAGGSPLHF; CDR3nt: TGTGCCAGCAGCGCCCGCACGCTGACGGCCGGTGGTTCACCCCTCCACTTT
len: 15; v_gene: TRBV11-1; d_gene: .; j_gene: TRBJ2-7; abundance: many; CDR3aa: CASSLEGTGAYEQYF; CDR3nt: TGTGCCAGCAGCTTAGAAGGGACGGGAGCCTACGAGCAGTACTTC
len: 15; v_gene: TRBV12-3/TRBV12-4; d_gene: TRBD2; j_gene: TRBJ2-1; abundance: many; CDR3aa: CASRAPGLAGSEQFF; CDR3nt: TGTGCCAGCAGGGCGCCGGGACTAGCGGGGAGTGAGCAGTTCTTC
len: 15; v_gene: TRBV2; d_gene: .; j_gene: TRBJ2-1; abundance: many; CDR3aa: CASSVERPSYNEQFF; CDR3nt: TGTGCCAGCAGTGTGGAGCGGCCCTCCTACAATGAGCAGTTCTTC
len: 14; v_gene: TRBV29-1; d_gene: TRBD1; j_gene: TRBJ1-1; abundance: many; CDR3aa: CSVDTGALNTEAFF; CDR3nt: TGCAGCGTCGACACAGGGGCCCTCAACACTGAAGCTTTCTTT
len: 16; v_gene: TRBV28; d_gene: TRBD1; j_gene: TRBJ2-7; abundance: many; CDR3aa: CASSSTSGQILYEQYF; CDR3nt: TGTGCCAGCAGTTCCACCTCGGGACAGATATTATACGAGCAGTACTTC
len: 14; v_gene: TRBV9; d_gene: TRBD1; j_gene: TRBJ1-1; abundance: many; CDR3aa: CASSVGTGTTEAFF; CDR3nt: TGTGCCAGCAGCGTAGGGACAGGGACTACTGAAGCTTTCTTT
len: 16; v_gene: TRBV24-1; d_gene: .; j_gene: TRBJ2-2; abundance: .; CDR3aa: CATSDLRQGGTGELFF; CDR3nt: TGTGCCACCAGTGATTTGCGCCAGGGCGGGACCGGGGAGCTGTTTTTT
len: 18; v_gene: TRBV4-1; d_gene: .; j_gene: TRBJ2-1; abundance: .; CDR3aa: CASSQKDTRSFSYNEQFF; CDR3nt: TGCGCCAGCAGCCAGAAGGATACAAGGAGCTTCTCCTACAATGAGCAGTTCTTC
len: 14; v_gene: TRBV6-1; d_gene: .; j_gene: TRBJ2-3; abundance: many; CDR3aa: CASSEGLGTDTQYF; CDR3nt: TGTGCCAGCAGTGAAGGGCTAGGCACAGATACGCAGTATTTT
len: 21; v_gene: TRBV5-1; d_gene: TRBD1; j_gene: TRBJ2-1; abundance: many; CDR3aa: CASSPLPRTGKALLGYNEQFF; CDR3nt: TGCGCCAGCAGCCCGCTTCCGAGGACAGGGAAGGCCCTCCTAGGGTACAATGAGCAGTTCTTC
len: 12; v_gene: TRBV6-1; d_gene: .; j_gene: TRBJ2-7; abundance: many; CDR3aa: CASNQPDYEQYF; CDR3nt: TGTGCCAGCAATCAACCCGACTACGAGCAGTACTTC
len: 14; v_gene: TRBV10-2; d_gene: .; j_gene: TRBJ1-2; abundance: few; CDR3aa: CASSDGQSLSRGTF; CDR3nt: TGCGCCAGCAGTGATGGCCAGTCTCTCTCCCGTGGGACCTTC
len: 15; v_gene: TRBV12-3/TRBV12-4; d_gene: TRBD1; j_gene: TRBJ2-7; abundance: .; CDR3aa: CASSAGTGGNYEQYF; CDR3nt: TGTGCCAGCAGTGCCGGGACAGGGGGTAATTACGAGCAGTACTTC
len: 15; v_gene: TRBV11-2; d_gene: TRBD2; j_gene: TRBJ2-7; abundance: .; CDR3aa: CASSLTSGSLYEQYF; CDR3nt: TGTGCCAGCAGCCTGACTAGCGGGAGTTTATACGAGCAGTACTTC
len: 16; v_gene: TRBV6-2/TRBV6-3; d_gene: TRBD2; j_gene: TRBJ2-1; abundance: .; CDR3aa: CASSTDLAGVGNEQFF; CDR3nt: TGTGCCAGCAGCACGGACCTAGCGGGAGTAGGGAATGAGCAGTTCTTC
len: 17; v_gene: TRBV7-2; d_gene: TRBD2; j_gene: TRBJ2-2; abundance: many; CDR3aa: CASSLQLAGANTGELFF; CDR3nt: TGTGCCAGCAGCTTACAACTAGCGGGGGCGAACACCGGGGAGCTGTTTTTT
len: 15; v_gene: TRBV5-5; d_gene: .; j_gene: TRBJ1-2; abundance: many; CDR3aa: CASSLEGPVYYGYTF; CDR3nt: TGTGCCAGCAGCTTGGAAGGGCCAGTTTACTATGGCTACACCTTC
len: 14; v_gene: TRBV7-9; d_gene: .; j_gene: TRBJ1-1; abundance: many; CDR3aa: CASSLELQNTEAFF; CDR3nt: TGTGCCAGCAGCTTAGAACTACAGAACACTGAAGCTTTCTTT
len: 15; v_gene: TRBV7-9; d_gene: .; j_gene: TRBJ1-4; abundance: many; CDR3aa: CASSPEAATNEKLFF; CDR3nt: TGTGCCAGCAGCCCCGAAGCGGCAACTAATGAAAAACTGTTTTTT
len: 16; v_gene: TRBV11-2; d_gene: TRBD1; j_gene: TRBJ2-3; abundance: many; CDR3aa: CASSPGWDRDSDTQYF; CDR3nt: TGTGCCAGCAGTCCAGGCTGGGACAGGGACTCGGATACGCAGTATTTT
len: 15; v_gene: TRBV2; d_gene: .; j_gene: TRBJ2-2; abundance: many; CDR3aa: CASRKQGGWTGELFF; CDR3nt: TGTGCCAGCAGGAAACAGGGAGGGTGGACCGGGGAGCTGTTTTTT
len: 12; v_gene: TRBV2; d_gene: .; j_gene: TRBJ2-5; abundance: .; CDR3aa: CATSDREETQYF; CDR3nt: TGTGCCACCTCCGACAGAGAAGAGACCCAGTACTTC
len: 16; v_gene: TRBV12-3/TRBV12-4; d_gene: .; j_gene: TRBJ1-1; abundance: many; CDR3aa: CASSLAPGGMNTEAFF; CDR3nt: TGTGCCAGCAGTTTAGCGCCAGGCGGAATGAACACTGAAGCTTTCTTT
len: 11; v_gene: TRBV2; d_gene: .; j_gene: TRBJ2-1; abundance: .; CDR3aa: CASSGLGEQFF; CDR3nt: TGTGCCAGCAGTGGGTTGGGGGAGCAGTTCTTC